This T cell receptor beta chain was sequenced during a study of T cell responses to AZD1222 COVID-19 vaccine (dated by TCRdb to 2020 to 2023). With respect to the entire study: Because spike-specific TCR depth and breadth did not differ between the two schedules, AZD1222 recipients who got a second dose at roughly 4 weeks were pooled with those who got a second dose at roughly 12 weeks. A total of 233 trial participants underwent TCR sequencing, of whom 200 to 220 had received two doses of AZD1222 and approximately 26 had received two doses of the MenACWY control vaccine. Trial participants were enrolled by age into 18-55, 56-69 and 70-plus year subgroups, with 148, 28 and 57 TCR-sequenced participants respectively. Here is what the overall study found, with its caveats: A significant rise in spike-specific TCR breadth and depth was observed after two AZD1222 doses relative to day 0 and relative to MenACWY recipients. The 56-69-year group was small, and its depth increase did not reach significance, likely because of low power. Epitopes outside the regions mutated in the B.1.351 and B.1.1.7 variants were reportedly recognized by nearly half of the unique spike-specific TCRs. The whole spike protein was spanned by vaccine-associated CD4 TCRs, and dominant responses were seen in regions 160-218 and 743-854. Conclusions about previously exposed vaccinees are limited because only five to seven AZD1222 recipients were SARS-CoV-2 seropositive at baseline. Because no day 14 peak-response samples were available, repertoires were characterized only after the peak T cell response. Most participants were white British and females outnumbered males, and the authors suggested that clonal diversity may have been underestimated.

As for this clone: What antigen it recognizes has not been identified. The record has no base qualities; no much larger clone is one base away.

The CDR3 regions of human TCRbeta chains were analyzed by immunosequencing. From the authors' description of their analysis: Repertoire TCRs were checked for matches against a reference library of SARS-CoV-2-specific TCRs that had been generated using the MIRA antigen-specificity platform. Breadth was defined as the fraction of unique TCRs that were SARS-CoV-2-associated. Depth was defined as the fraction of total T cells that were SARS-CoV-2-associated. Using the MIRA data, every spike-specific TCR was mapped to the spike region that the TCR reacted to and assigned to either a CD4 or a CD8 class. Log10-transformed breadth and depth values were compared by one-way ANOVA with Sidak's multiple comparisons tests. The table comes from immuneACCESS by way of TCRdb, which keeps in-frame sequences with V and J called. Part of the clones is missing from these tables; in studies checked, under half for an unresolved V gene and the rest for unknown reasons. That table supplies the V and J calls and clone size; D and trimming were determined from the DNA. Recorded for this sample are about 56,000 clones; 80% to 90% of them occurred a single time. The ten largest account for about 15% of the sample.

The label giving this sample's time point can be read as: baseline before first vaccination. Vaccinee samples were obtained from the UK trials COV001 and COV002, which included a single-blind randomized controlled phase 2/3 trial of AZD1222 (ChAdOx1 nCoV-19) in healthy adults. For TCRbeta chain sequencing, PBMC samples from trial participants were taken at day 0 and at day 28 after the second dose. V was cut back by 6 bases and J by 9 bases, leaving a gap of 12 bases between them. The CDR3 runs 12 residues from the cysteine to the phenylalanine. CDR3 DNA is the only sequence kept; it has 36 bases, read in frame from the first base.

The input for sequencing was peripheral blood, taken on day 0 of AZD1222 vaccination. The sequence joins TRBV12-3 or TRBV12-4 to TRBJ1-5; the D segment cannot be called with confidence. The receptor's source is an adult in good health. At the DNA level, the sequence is TGTGCCAGCAGGGACGGACTTTCGCCCCAGCATTTT. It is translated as CASRDGLSPQHF.